This T cell receptor beta chain was retrieved from a study of T cell changes during pregnancy in multiple sclerosis. The CDR3 has 15 amino acids. V lost 11 bases, J lost 2 bases, and 20 bases lay in between. Germline V gene sequence: CDR1 SEHNR, CDR2 FQNEAQ (reference sequence). Here immunoSEQ multiplex PCR was the method, and the copy in TCRdb shows in-frame clones only, minus some. Among about 28,000 clones listed, 75% to 95% were seen once. The sequence came from a female donor with multiple sclerosis, enrolled in a pregnancy study. The rearrangement links TRBV7-9 to TRBJ2-3; TRBD2 might be the D (6 bases). Material: CD8+ T cells from peripheral blood mononuclear cells, obtained before pregnancy. The CDR3 spells CASLRQGGDTDTQYF. In DNA form, the CDR3 reads TGTGCCTCACTAAGGCAGGGCGGGGACACAGATACGCAGTATTTT. Looking up the rest from reference TRBV7-9 and TRBJ2-3 gives the full variable domain: DTGVSQNPRHKITKRGQNVTFRCDPISEHNRLYWYRQTLGQGPEFLTYFQNEAQLEKSRLLSDRFSAERPKGSFSTLEIQRTEQGDSAMYLCASLRQGGDTDTQYFGPGTRLTVL.